This entry lists 9 T cell receptor beta chains sequenced from one sample in a study of control samples from healthy donors and cancer patients. Profiling relied on immunoSEQ multiplex PCR, and the TCRdb table lists in-frame clones only, not all of them. The sample has approximately 79,000 clones; around 89% are singletons. Material: blood. The source of these receptors is a man between 45 and 60 years old in good health.

The chain couples TRBV6-2 or TRBV6-3 to TRBJ1-2; no clear D gene. There are 16 residues in the CDR3. Trimming pared 2 bases from V and 0 bases from J, leaving 13 bases between. The germline V gene encodes CDR1 MNHEY and CDR2 SVGEGT. The CDR3 region is CASSYPLGGANYGYTF. The DNA for the CDR3 is TGTGCCAGCAGTTACCCCTTGGGCGGCGCTAACTATGGCTACACCTTC.

The chain joins TRBV9 to TRBJ2-3; TRBD2 matches at 9 bases. The germline gives CDR1 SGDLS, CDR2 YYNGEE. The ends lost 4 bases at V and 2 bases at J; junction bases unmatched: 8. There are 16 residues in the CDR3. The CDR3 sequence: CASSYGTSLPTDTQYF. Written as DNA, the CDR3 is TGTGCCAGCAGCTACGGGACTAGCCTTCCCACAGATACGCAGTATTTT.

CDR3 region: CASSQGQGAVDEQFF. The CDR3 DNA sequence: TGTGCCAGCAGCCAAGGACAGGGGGCGGTCGATGAGCAGTTCTTC. The V call is TRBV4-2, the J call TRBJ2-1, with 10 bases lining up with TRBD1. The junction had 5 bases not matched to a gene; V was cut back by 1 base and J by 8 bases. CDR3 length: 15 residues. Germline V gene data show CDR1 as LGHNA and CDR2 as YNFKEQ.

The rearrangement uses TRBV5-4 and TRBJ1-1; D unclear. This CDR3 comprises 15 residues. The germline CDR1 and CDR2 sequences are SGHNT and YYREEE (reference sequence). Trimming took 0 bases from V and 1 from J, leaving 10 bases between them. CDR3 in amino acids: CASSLAGRWNTEAFF. The DNA of the CDR3 is TGTGCCAGCAGCTTGGCCGGGAGGTGGAACACTGAAGCTTTCTTT.

The V and J genes are TRBV5-1 and TRBJ1-4; 12 bases are a match to TRBD1. CDR1 is SGHRS and CDR2 is YFSETQ in the germline V gene. The CDR3 extends over 16 amino acids. Germline trimming cut 7 bases from V and 8 bases from J; bases unmatched to any gene: 12. The CDR3 nucleotides are TGCGCCAGCGGTGCGGGACAGGGGGCCCTGGAGGAAAAACTGTTTTTT. This gives the protein CASGAGQGALEEKLFF.

This clone was seen just once. The V and J genes are TRBV19 and TRBJ1-2; TRBD1 is a possible D gene (5 bases). V lost 6 bases to trimming and J lost 4 bases, with 21 bases between them. Germline CDR1 is LNHDA and CDR2 is SQIVND (reference sequence). The CDR3 extends over 16 amino acids. CDR3 coding DNA: TGTGCCAGTAGCCCCTCCCATGGCGGGGGAGGCTATGGCTACACCTTC. Translating it yields CASSPSHGGGGYGYTF.

The chain couples TRBV19 to TRBJ2-2; TRBD1 agrees at 7 bases. CDR1 and CDR2 from the germline V gene are LNHDA and SQIVND (reference sequence). CDR3 size: 14 residues. V gave up 8 bases and J gave up 4 bases; unmatched junction bases: 7. CDR3 amino acids: CASQTGLGTGELFF. The CDR3 nucleotides are TGTGCCAGTCAGACAGGGCTCGGCACCGGGGAGCTGTTTTTT.

The J gene is TRBJ1-2, the V gene TRBV9; 7 positions match TRBD1. V shed 3 bases, J shed 1 base, and the junction held 3 bases outside the gene matches. Looked up from germline, CDR1 is SGDLS and CDR2 is YYNGEE. The CDR3 length is 14 residues. CDR3 region: CASSGQGFNYGYTF. CDR3 bases: TGTGCCAGCAGCGGACAGGGTTTTAACTATGGCTACACCTTC.

The gene calls are TRBV5-1 and TRBJ1-1, with D perhaps matching TRBD1 (6 bases). V was clipped by 3 bases and J by 6 bases, with 15 bases between them. The germline gives CDR1 SGHRS, CDR2 YFSETQ. The CDR3 covers 14 residues. The CDR3: CASSSYYREAEAFF. DNA of the CDR3: TGCGCCAGCAGCTCTTACTACAGGGAAGCTGAAGCTTTCTTT.